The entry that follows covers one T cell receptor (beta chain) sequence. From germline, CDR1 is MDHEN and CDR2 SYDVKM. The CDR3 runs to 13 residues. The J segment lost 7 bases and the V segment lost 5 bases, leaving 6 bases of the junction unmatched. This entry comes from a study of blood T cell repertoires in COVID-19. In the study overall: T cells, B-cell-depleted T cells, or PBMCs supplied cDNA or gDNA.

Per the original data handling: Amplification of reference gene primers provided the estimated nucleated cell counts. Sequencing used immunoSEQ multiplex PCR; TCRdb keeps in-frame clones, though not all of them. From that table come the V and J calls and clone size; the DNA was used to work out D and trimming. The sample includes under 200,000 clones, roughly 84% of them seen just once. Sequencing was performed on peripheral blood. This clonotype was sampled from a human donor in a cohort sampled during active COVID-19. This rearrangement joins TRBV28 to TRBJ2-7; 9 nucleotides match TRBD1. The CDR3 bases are TGTGCCAGCAGTACTGGACAGGGGCAGGAGCAGTACTTC. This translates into CASSTGQGQEQYF.